This T cell receptor (beta chain) came from a study of beta chain features in type 1 diabetes. Study background: The patients were much like the healthy donors in age, gender and cell yields.

Sequenced material consisted of expressed TCRB transcripts (all of the isolated RNA was reverse transcribed). Profiled with immunoSEQ multiplex PCR; TCRdb holds only in-frame clones, not every one. The sample has 120,000 to 150,000 clones; about 10% are singletons. Sorted cells reached over 95% purity in every population. Sequencing was done on a sample of naive CD4+ T cells from blood. This clonotype was sampled from a man between 18 and 35 years old in good health.

The CDR3 coding sequence is TGTGCCTGGAGTGTGGGTGGAGCGGCCCAAGAGACCCAGTACTTC. It yields the protein CAWSVGGAAQETQYF. The chain employs TRBV30 and TRBJ2-5, with D possibly matching TRBD2 (5 bases). This CDR3 is 15 amino acids long. Trimming left V 0 bases short and J 1 base short, with 12 bases between. CDR1 GTSNPN and CDR2 SVGIG come from the germline V gene (reference sequence).